This T cell receptor beta chain was captured in a study of cytomegalovirus exposure and HLA in healthy donors. For the study at large: Genotyping of some 400 donors showed that about 83% belonged to the Caucasian-associated ancestry cluster.

With regard to this clone: The target antigen is unknown.

Regarding donors, all were healthy bone marrow donors. Donors likely had unrecorded immune exposures despite being nominally healthy when sampled. The CDR3 has 16 amino acids. Germline V gives CDR1 SGHTA, CDR2 FQGNSA. V was cut by 5 bases and J by 8 bases, with 21 bases left in between. Study observations and caveats: The study flagged about 150 TCR beta chains as cytomegalovirus-associated.

Primers: 60 Vbeta forward and 13 Jbeta reverse. Sequenced by immunoSEQ multiplex PCR; TCRdb stores in-frame clones only, minus some. The repertoire holds some 150,000 clones, about four fifths seen once, with roughly 0.99% in the top ten. The specimen was PBMCs. The clonotype comes from a male donor in good health and CMV-seronegative. The chain links TRBV7-2 to TRBJ1-4; TRBD1 might be the D (6 bases). CDR3 DNA sequence: TGTGCCAGCAGCGCCTCGCTGACGGGGGGCGAGGAAAAACTGTTTTTT. Its translation: CASSASLTGGEEKLFF. Full variable domain (missing parts from reference TRBV7-2 and TRBJ1-4): GAGVSQSPSNKVTEKGKDVELRCDPISGHTALYWYRQSLGQGLEFLIYFQGNSAPDKSGLPSDRFSAERTGGSVSTLTIQRTQQEDSAVYLCASSASLTGGEEKLFFGSGTQLSVL.